The 20 T cell receptor beta chains below come from one sample, sequenced in a study of blood T cells in healthy people across ages. A second about 6 to 11 cycle PCR used barcoded and J-beta primers. TCRdb recomputed calls from the 5' RACE reads with MiXCR, one row per CDR3 protein. The table has around 690,000 distinct CDR3 sequences, 58% seen once. The source material was blood. All receptors come from a man in his 60s in good health.

J is TRBJ2-5 and V is TRBV18, with D possibly matching TRBD2 (7 bases). Trimming pared 4 bases from V and 3 bases from J, leaving 24 bases between. The length of the CDR3 is 18 residues. In germline, CDR1 is KGHSH, CDR2 LQKENI. In nucleotides, the CDR3 is TGTGCCAGCTCACGACGGCTCCATTGGGGGGGCTCTAAAGAGACCCAGTACTTC. Protein: CASSRRLHWGGSKETQYF.

The chain joins TRBV12-3 or TRBV12-4 to TRBJ2-1; 7 nucleotides agree with TRBD1. V was clipped by 4 bases and J by 9 bases; unmatched bases: 12. CDR3 length equals 15 residues. CDR3 protein: CASSYQNRGRGEQFF. CDR3 DNA sequence: TGTGCCAGCAGTTACCAGAACAGGGGACGGGGTGAGCAGTTCTTC.

J is TRBJ2-4 and V is TRBV25-1, with 8 positions matching TRBD2. The J call may be incorrect, as the DNA end agrees better with TRBJ2-7. Per germline, CDR1 MGHDK and CDR2 SYGVNS. This CDR3 is 14 amino acids long. The CDR3 DNA reads TGTGCCAGCAGTGAATATCGGGGGGGAAACGAGCAGTACTTC. Its protein is CASSEYRGGNEQYF.

This sequence joins TRBV12-3 or TRBV12-4 and TRBJ2-1; 8 bases agree with TRBD1. Losses at the gene ends were 7 bases for V and 3 bases for J; bases not matched to a gene: 8. The CDR3 covers 15 residues. The CDR3 sequence: CASMLDRGIYNEQFF. As DNA, the CDR3 is TGTGCCAGCATGCTAGACAGGGGAATCTACAATGAGCAGTTCTTC.

This chain connects TRBV5-6 to TRBJ1-2; 7 nucleotides line up with TRBD1. Germline CDR1 and CDR2: SGHDT and YYEEEE. The J segment lost 8 bases and the V segment lost 0 bases, leaving 4 bases of the junction unmatched. The CDR3 consists of 13 residues. The CDR3 spells CASSLVGGEGYTF. DNA of the CDR3: TGTGCCAGCAGCTTGGTAGGGGGCGAAGGCTACACCTTC.

The CDR3: CASSPEAGTGLEKLFF. Written as DNA, the CDR3 is TGCGCCAGCAGCCCCGAGGCAGGGACAGGGCTTGAAAAACTGTTTTTT. The rearrangement uses TRBV4-1 and TRBJ1-4; 9 bases match TRBD1. Per the germline V gene, CDR1 is MGHRA and CDR2 is YSYEKL. This CDR3 has 16 amino acids. Trimming cost V 4 bases and J 7 bases; bases outside gene matches: 10.

The genes are TRBV20-1 and TRBJ2-3, with D hard to call. This CDR3 contains 12 residues. Germline CDR1 and CDR2: DFQATT and SNEGSKA (reference sequence). Trimming stripped 3 bases from V and 10 bases from J, with 14 bases between. The CDR3 sequence: CSASARPDAQYF. CDR3 in DNA: TGCAGTGCTAGCGCCCGGCCGGATGCGCAGTATTTT.

The chain employs TRBV20-1 and TRBJ2-3; D remains unclear. V was pared by 3 bases and J by 4 bases, with 8 bases between. This CDR3 has 12 residues. The germline V gene has CDR1 DFQATT and CDR2 SNEGSKA (reference sequence). The CDR3 nucleotides are TGCAGTGCTAGGTTTGTGGCAGATACGCAGTATTTT. Its protein product is CSARFVADTQYF.

The chain couples TRBV18 to TRBJ2-1; 11 nucleotides line up with TRBD1. CDR3 size: 15 residues. The V and J ends lost 6 bases and 9 bases, in that order; junction bases with no gene match: 10. Germline values: CDR1 KGHSH, CDR2 LQKENI. CDR3 residues: CASSPGQGVRGEQFF. The DNA for the CDR3 is TGTGCCAGCTCCCCGGGACAGGGGGTGCGAGGTGAGCAGTTCTTC.

This chain links TRBV21-1 with TRBJ2-1. TRBV21-1 is reported as a pseudogene. This CDR3 spans 15 amino acids. CDR3 bases: TGTGCCAGCAGCAAAGGAGATAGCTCCTACAATGAGCAGTTCTTC. Translation: CASSKGDSSYNEQFF.

The chain is built from TRBV7-2 and TRBJ2-5, with TRBD2 identical over 13 bases. Germline assignment: CDR1 SGHTA and CDR2 FQGNSA. V shed 1 base and J 4 bases; nucleotides not matched to a gene: 3. This CDR3 region has 16 residues. CDR3: CASSLGLAGGAETQYF. The CDR3 DNA reads TGTGCCAGCAGCTTAGGACTAGCGGGGGGTGCAGAGACCCAGTACTTC.

The chain links TRBV7-2 to TRBJ2-4; the D gene is possibly TRBD1 (5 bases). Judging by the DNA end, TRBJ2-7 fits better; the J call may be wrong. CDR3 length: 14 residues. From germline, CDR1 is SGHTA and CDR2 FQGNSA. CDR3 in DNA: TGTGCCAGCAGCTTAGACAGACAGTATTCCGAGCAGTACTTC. Protein product: CASSLDRQYSEQYF.

This clonotype has just a few counts. V usage is TRBV7-4 and J usage is TRBJ2-7; the D gene is possibly TRBD1 (5 bases). Trimming took off 3 bases at V and 2 bases at J, with 23 bases between the two ends. Per germline, CDR1 SGHVT and CDR2 SQSDAQ. This CDR3 is 18 amino acids long. The CDR3 region is CASSFVRVLNIAPYEQYF. In nucleotides, the CDR3 is TGTGCCAGCAGCTTTGTCAGGGTACTCAATATTGCCCCCTACGAGCAGTACTTC.

V usage is TRBV6-1 and J usage is TRBJ2-1; D not resolved. The V end was cut by 2 bases, the J end by 5 bases, with 13 bases between. CDR1 MNHNS and CDR2 SASEGT come from the germline V gene. The CDR3 totals 15 residues. The CDR3 reads CASSESRSPHNEQFF. The CDR3 DNA follows: TGTGCCAGCAGTGAATCCAGATCGCCTCACAATGAGCAGTTCTTC.

V and J are TRBV28 and TRBJ2-7, with 11 bases fitting TRBD1. The CDR3 loop spans 15 amino acids. In germline, CDR1 is MDHEN, CDR2 SYDVKM. V lost 4 bases to trimming and J lost 5 bases; unmatched junction nucleotides: 7. The CDR3 DNA is TGTGCCAGCAGTTCGCCGGGACAGGGGGGTGACGAGCAGTACTTC. Translating it yields CASSSPGQGGDEQYF.

This clonotype has a handful of counts. This chain links TRBV5-1 with TRBJ2-5, with TRBD1 as a possible D gene (6 bases). The CDR3 runs 14 residues. Germline V gene lookup returns CDR1 SGHRS and CDR2 YFSETQ. Trimming removed 4 bases at V and 2 bases at J, with 12 bases between. The CDR3 DNA sequence: TGCGCCAGCAGCATCACAGGGTCACAAGAGACCCAGTACTTC. Translating gives CASSITGSQETQYF.

The genes are TRBV6-1 and TRBJ2-4; 14 bases match TRBD2. The CDR3 totals 17 residues. With V trimmed by 3 bases and J by 3 bases, 4 bases remained unmatched. Looked up from germline, CDR1 is MNHNS and CDR2 is SASEGT. CDR3 sequence (DNA): TGTGCCAGCAGTGACCAGACTAGCGGGGGGGACAAAAACATTCAGTACTTC. Residues: CASSDQTSGGDKNIQYF.

With regard to this clonotype: Given a much more abundant clone one base away, this may be a read error. The V call is TRBV6-6, the J call TRBJ2-7, with unresolved D. Germline assignment: CDR1 MNHNY and CDR2 SVGAGI (reference sequence). The CDR3 totals 14 residues. V was clipped by 5 bases and J by 2 bases, with 13 bases between them. The CDR3 nucleotides are TGTGCCAGCAGTCCCGCCTACGCAGCCTACGAGCAGTACTTC. Amino acids: CASSPAYAAYEQYF.

The chain has TRBV11-2 and TRBJ2-6; D ambiguous. This CDR3 has 12 residues. V was shortened by 7 bases and J by 4 bases, with 5 bases between the two germline ends. Germline values: CDR1 SGHAT, CDR2 FQNNGV. Written as DNA, the CDR3 is TGTGCCAGCACGTGGGGGGCCAACGTCCTGACTTTC. It encodes CASTWGANVLTF.

This clonotype was found a few times. The genes are TRBV5-1 and TRBJ1-2; perhaps TRBD1 as D (5 bases). V gave up 0 bases and J gave up 8 bases, with 17 bases separating them. The V gene's germline CDR1 is SGHRS and CDR2 YFSETQ. The CDR3 covers 15 residues. The CDR3 region is CASSLDQGAIPGYTF. The CDR3 DNA reads as TGCGCCAGCAGCTTGGACCAGGGCGCGATCCCCGGCTACACCTTC.